These 31 T cell receptor beta chains came from one sample sequenced in a study of T cell repertoires in cytomegalovirus infection. TCRdb itself ran the reads through MiXCR, one entry per CDR3 protein. The sample holds a few hundred thousand distinct CDR3 sequences, approximately 15% seen once. The sequenced sample consisted of CD8+ T cells from PBMCs. These receptors all stem from a human donor in good health (CMV status not recorded). Some clones in this sample may be carry-over from other donors' samples.

J is TRBJ2-7 and V is TRBV5-1, with 9 bases aligning to TRBD1. From germline, CDR1 is SGHRS and CDR2 YFSETQ. The length of the CDR3 is 14 residues. J was trimmed by 3 bases and V by 1 base; bases with no gene match: 2. Here the CDR3 DNA reads TGCGCCAGCAGCTTGTGGGGACAGGGCTACGAGCAGTACTTC. Protein: CASSLWGQGYEQYF. Filled out from reference TRBV5-1 and TRBJ2-7, the complete variable domain reads KAGVTQTPRYLIKTRGQQVTLSCSPISGHRSVSWYQQTPGQGLQFLFEYFSETQRNKGNFPGRFSGRQFSNSRSEMNVSTLELGDSALYLCASSLWGQGYEQYFGPGTRLTVT.

This clonotype was seen a few times. This rearrangement joins TRBV4-3 to TRBJ2-1; TRBD2 agrees at 10 bases. Germline values: CDR1 LGHNA, CDR2 YSLEER. This CDR3 spans 18 amino acids. J lost 9 bases, V lost 2 bases, and 16 bases had no gene match. For the CDR3, the DNA is TGCGCCAGCAGCCAAATCTACCAGGGACTAGCGTCTTTCAGTGAGCAGTTCTTC. This gives the protein CASSQIYQGLASFSEQFF.

Ten or more counts support this clonotype. This sequence joins TRBV7-3 and TRBJ1-1, with 11 nucleotides matching TRBD1. Germline loops: CDR1 SGHTA, CDR2 FQGTGA. CDR3 length equals 15 residues. Trimming took 6 bases from V and 3 from J; bases not matched to a gene: 6. For the CDR3, the DNA is TGTGCCAGCAGAAAGGACAGGGGGCATGACACTGAAGCTTTCTTT. The encoded protein is CASRKDRGHDTEAFF. The full variable domain, with the rest looked up from reference TRBV7-3 and TRBJ1-1, is GAGVSQTPSNKVTEKGKYVELRCDPISGHTALYWYRQSLGQGPEFLIYFQGTGAADDSGLPNDRFFAVRPEGSVSTLKIQRTERGDSAVYLCASRKDRGHDTEAFFGQGTRLTVV.

V and J are TRBV28 and TRBJ2-3; a possible D gene is TRBD2 (6 bases). Trimming took off 4 bases at V and 4 bases at J, with 15 bases between the two ends. Germline values: CDR1 MDHEN, CDR2 SYDVKM. The CDR3 loop spans 15 amino acids. For the CDR3, the DNA is TGTGCCAGCAGTTCCGGGGACTCCGAGTCAGATACGCAGTATTTT. It encodes CASSSGDSESDTQYF.

The sample holds many counts of this clonotype. The V call is TRBV7-2, the J call TRBJ2-5; 12 bases are shared with TRBD2. The CDR3 has 16 residues. Unmatched junction bases numbered 6, after V lost 6 bases and J lost 1 base. Germline-derived CDR1 and CDR2 are SGHTA and FQGNSA. The CDR3 reads CASRPPSGGVQETQYF. DNA for the CDR3: TGTGCCAGCAGGCCTCCTAGCGGGGGGGTCCAAGAGACCCAGTACTTC.

This clonotype was detected ten times or more. CDR3 nucleotide sequence: TGTGCCAGCAGCGCCTTACAGGGGCTGAACACTGAAGCTTTCTTT. Translation: CASSALQGLNTEAFF. The chain links TRBV7-3 to TRBJ1-1; 7 bases align to TRBD1. J gave up 0 bases and V 5 bases, and 6 bases lay outside the gene matches. Germline V gives CDR1 SGHTA, CDR2 FQGTGA. The CDR3 covers 15 residues.

This clonotype was seen a handful of times. This rearrangement joins TRBV11-2 to TRBJ2-4; TRBD1 matches at 8 bases. The germline V gene encodes CDR1 SGHAT and CDR2 FQNNGV. V lost 0 bases to trimming and J lost 8 bases; unmatched junction nucleotides: 6. The CDR3 runs to 15 residues. Here the CDR3 reads CASSLEGTGLDIQYF. For the CDR3, the DNA is TGTGCCAGCAGCTTAGAAGGGACAGGCCTGGACATTCAGTACTTC.

In its sample, this clonotype was seen a few times. J is TRBJ2-5 and V is TRBV5-1; no clear D gene. V was shortened by 0 bases and J by 3 bases, with 6 bases between the two germline ends. The germline gives CDR1 SGHRS, CDR2 YFSETQ. This CDR3 is 13 amino acids long. The CDR3 region is CASSLDPEETQYF. The CDR3 DNA reads as TGCGCCAGCAGCTTGGATCCTGAAGAGACCCAGTACTTC.

In its sample, this clonotype was seen many times. The V gene is TRBV7-2, the J gene TRBJ2-3, with D perhaps TRBD1 (5 bases). The CDR3 extends over 16 amino acids. Germline loops: CDR1 SGHTA, CDR2 FQGNSA. V lost 1 base and J 4 bases, leaving 15 bases between the germline ends. The CDR3 spells CASSLEPDKNPDTQYF. As DNA, the CDR3 is TGTGCCAGCAGCTTAGAGCCGGACAAGAACCCAGATACGCAGTATTTT.

This clonotype has ten or more counts. The DNA for the CDR3 is TGTGCCAGCAGGGGACTTCCCTCCTACGAGCAGTACTTC. It is translated as CASRGLPSYEQYF. The chain combines TRBV7-2 with TRBJ2-7; D perhaps matches TRBD2 (6 bases). V gave up 6 bases and J gave up 0 bases, with 9 bases separating them. Germline CDR1 and CDR2: SGHTA and FQGNSA. CDR3 length: 13 amino acids.

This clonotype has at least ten counts. J is TRBJ1-5 and V is TRBV28; the D is unclear. The CDR3 totals 13 residues. Trimming left V 2 bases short and J 3 bases short, with 5 bases between. Germline V gene lookup returns CDR1 MDHEN and CDR2 SYDVKM. The CDR3 region is CASSLGFNQPQHF. In DNA form, the CDR3 reads TGTGCCAGCAGTTTAGGGTTCAATCAGCCCCAGCATTTT. Looking up the rest from reference TRBV28 and TRBJ1-5 gives the full variable domain: DVKVTQSSRYLVKRTGEKVFLECVQDMDHENMFWYRQDPGLGLRLIYFSYDVKMKEKGDIPEGYSVSREKKERFSLILESASTNQTSMYLCASSLGFNQPQHFGDGTRLSIL.

This clonotype occurred many times. This chain connects TRBV7-2 to TRBJ2-7, with D perhaps matching TRBD1 or TRBD2 (5 bases each). V was trimmed by 1 base and J by 3 bases, leaving 16 bases between them. Germline assignment: CDR1 SGHTA and CDR2 FQGNSA. CDR3 length: 16 residues. CDR3 sequence (DNA): TGTGCCAGCAGCTTAGTTGTGGGGACCCCTGGCTACGAGCAGTACTTC. This sequence encodes CASSLVVGTPGYEQYF. Complete variable domain (other parts from reference TRBV7-2 and TRBJ2-7): GAGVSQSPSNKVTEKGKDVELRCDPISGHTALYWYRQSLGQGLEFLIYFQGNSAPDKSGLPSDRFSAERTGGSVSTLTIQRTQQEDSAVYLCASSLVVGTPGYEQYFGPGTRLTVT.

This clonotype was recorded a few times. This chain joins TRBV7-9 and TRBJ1-5; D is uncertain. The CDR3 length is 14 residues. Per the germline V gene, CDR1 is SEHNR and CDR2 is FQNEAQ (reference sequence). V dropped 1 base and J dropped 5 bases, with 9 bases sitting between them. The CDR3 spells CASSLGGNDQPQHF. CDR3 nucleotides: TGTGCCAGCAGCTTAGGAGGGAACGATCAGCCCCAGCATTTT.

This clonotype was found a few times. V and J are TRBV6-1 and TRBJ1-2; D possibly corresponds to TRBD1 (5 bases). CDR1 and CDR2 from the germline V gene are MNHNS and SASEGT. With 0 bases removed from V and 4 bases from J, the gap between germline ends came to 9 bases. The CDR3 contains 14 residues. The CDR3 nucleotides read TGTGCCAGCAGTGAAGCGCCCGGGGGCTATGGCTACACCTTC. Its protein product is CASSEAPGGYGYTF.

The rearrangement joins TRBV6-8 to TRBJ1-3; tentatively, D is TRBD1 (5 bases). There are 17 residues in the CDR3. V lost 0 bases and J 0 bases, leaving 12 bases between the germline ends. Per germline, CDR1 MNHGY and CDR2 SAAAGT. CDR3 protein: CASSYSFLGTSGNTIYF. CDR3 DNA: TGTGCCAGCAGTTACTCGTTTTTAGGGACCTCTGGAAACACCATATATTTT.

The chain has TRBV20-1 and TRBJ2-7, with 7 bases aligning to TRBD1. Germline loops: CDR1 DFQATT, CDR2 SNEGSKA (reference sequence). This CDR3 comprises 17 residues. The V segment lost 3 bases and the J segment 0 bases; nucleotides outside the gene matches: 14. As DNA, the CDR3 is TGCAGTGCTAGGGAGATAGGTAGGGGGCCCGACTCCTACGAGCAGTACTTC. Protein: CSAREIGRGPDSYEQYF.

There are a few counts of this clonotype. The chain has TRBV6-5 and TRBJ2-7, with TRBD1 identical over 12 bases. Germline CDR1 is MNHEY and CDR2 is SVGAGI. The CDR3 is made up of 14 amino acids. The V gene end was trimmed by 6 bases and the J gene end by 6 bases; junction bases not matched to a gene: 6. The CDR3 spells CASSLGTGGREQYF. The CDR3 bases are TGTGCCAGCAGCCTGGGGACAGGGGGCCGCGAGCAGTACTTC.

This CDR3 reads CASSFGQGGNYNSPLHF. DNA of the CDR3: TGTGCCAGCAGCTTCGGACAGGGGGGCAACTATAATTCACCCCTCCACTTT. This chain uses TRBV7-6 with TRBJ1-6, with TRBD1 identical over 10 bases. Germline loops: CDR1 SGHVS, CDR2 FNYEAQ. The CDR3 is made up of 17 amino acids. The junction had 5 bases not matched to a gene; V was cut back by 3 bases and J by 3 bases.

This clonotype was counted ten times or more. One junction end does not reproduce the germline sequence, and a read error may be involved. J is TRBJ1-5 and V is TRBV7-9; D is unresolved. Per germline, CDR1 SEHNR and CDR2 FQNEAQ (reference sequence). The CDR3 covers 13 residues. DNA for the CDR3: TGTGCCAGCAGCTTATCTGGATATCAGCGCCAGCATTTT. This codes for CASSLSGYQRQHF.

There are many counts of this clonotype. The chain is built from TRBV7-2 and TRBJ2-7, with a possible D match to TRBD2 (7 bases). The CDR3 has 15 amino acids. Germline assignment: CDR1 SGHTA and CDR2 FQGNSA. V shed 5 bases and J shed 3 bases, with 17 bases lying between them. CDR3 nucleotide sequence: TGTGCCAGCAGCCTACTGGGCGGGGGCATCTACGAGCAGTACTTC. It specifies CASSLLGGGIYEQYF.

This clonotype has more than one count but fewer than ten. V is TRBV2 and J is TRBJ2-2; D ambiguous. Germline CDR1 is SNHLY and CDR2 is FYNNEI. The CDR3 is made up of 15 amino acids. Trimming stripped 2 bases from V and 2 bases from J, with 9 bases between. CDR3 sequence reads: CASSEWYTNTGELFF. CDR3 nucleotide sequence: TGTGCCAGCAGTGAATGGTACACAAACACCGGGGAGCTGTTTTTT.

The chain is built from TRBV6-8 and TRBJ1-2; D is ambiguous. CDR1 MNHGY and CDR2 SAAAGT come from the germline V gene. The CDR3 totals 20 residues. V lost 0 bases to trimming and J lost 5 bases, with 28 bases between them. The CDR3 DNA reads TGTGCCAGCAGTTACTCTTTTCGGGGTATTTGGGAGCCTGCGGTGTATGGCTACACCTTC. Protein product: CASSYSFRGIWEPAVYGYTF.

This clonotype was counted only a few times. The V gene is TRBV12-3 or TRBV12-4, the J gene TRBJ2-1; D ambiguous. The CDR3 length is 15 residues. Trimming shortened V by 6 bases and J by 1 base, and 13 bases separated the two germline ends. The CDR3 protein is CASRKGATSYNEQFF. CDR3 sequence (DNA): TGTGCCAGCAGGAAGGGTGCTACTTCCTACAATGAGCAGTTCTTC.

This clonotype occurred many times. V usage is TRBV20-1 and J usage is TRBJ1-1; a weak D match, TRBD1 (5 bases). The germline V gene encodes CDR1 DFQATT and CDR2 SNEGSKA (reference sequence). This CDR3 region has 13 residues. V was clipped by 2 bases and J by 3 bases, with 10 bases between them. Here the CDR3 reads CSARSQGDTEAFF. The CDR3 DNA is TGCAGTGCTAGAAGTCAGGGAGACACTGAAGCTTTCTTT.

There are many counts of this clonotype. The chain links TRBV7-2 to TRBJ1-3, with TRBD1 matching over 7 bases. Germline assignment: CDR1 SGHTA and CDR2 FQGNSA. The CDR3 loop spans 14 amino acids. The V gene end was trimmed by 8 bases and the J gene end by 1 base; junction bases not matched to a gene: 5. CDR3 sequence: CASVPGGSGNTIYF. CDR3 bases: TGTGCCAGCGTACCAGGGGGATCTGGAAACACCATATATTTT.

This clonotype has at least ten counts. This chain uses TRBV11-2 with TRBJ2-5, with D hard to call. The germline CDR1 and CDR2 sequences are SGHAT and FQNNGV. This CDR3 is built from 15 residues. Trimming removed 2 bases at V and 0 bases at J, with 10 bases between. The CDR3 nucleotides are TGTGCCAGCAGCTTATCTAACGGATACCAAGAGACCCAGTACTTC. Its translation: CASSLSNGYQETQYF.

This clonotype was seen ten or more times. This chain joins TRBV2 and TRBJ2-7, with TRBD1 identical over 10 bases. With 2 bases clipped from V and 2 bases from J, the junction kept 3 bases outside the gene matches. The CDR3 has 15 amino acids. The V gene's germline CDR1 is SNHLY and CDR2 FYNNEI. DNA of the CDR3: TGTGCCAGCAGTGAAATGGGGACAGGGGCCTACGAGCAGTACTTC. This gives the protein CASSEMGTGAYEQYF.

The chain carries TRBV29-1 and TRBJ2-5, with D possibly matching TRBD2 (5 bases). Germline CDR1 is SQVTM and CDR2 is ANQGSEA. The V and J ends lost 6 bases and 5 bases respectively, with 13 bases between them. This CDR3 is 12 amino acids long. The CDR3 region is CSVWGTGETQYF. CDR3 DNA: TGCAGCGTCTGGGGAACGGGGGAGACCCAGTACTTC.

V and J are TRBV2 and TRBJ2-2; TRBD2 aligns across 10 bases. This CDR3 has 16 residues. The V and J ends lost 1 base and 6 bases, in that order; junction bases with no gene match: 5. Germline V gene lookup returns CDR1 SNHLY and CDR2 FYNNEI. CDR3 sequence: CASSEVLAGGPGELFF. The CDR3 region has the DNA TGTGCCAGCAGTGAAGTATTAGCGGGGGGTCCCGGGGAGCTGTTTTTT.

The sample holds a few counts of this clonotype. The rearrangement links TRBV4-1 to TRBJ2-2; 7 bases match TRBD2. The CDR3 totals 17 residues. V lost 0 bases to trimming and J lost 5 bases; unmatched junction nucleotides: 9. The germline V gene encodes CDR1 MGHRA and CDR2 YSYEKL. CDR3 residues: CASSQDASGEKTGELFF. In DNA form, the CDR3 reads TGCGCCAGCAGCCAAGATGCCAGCGGGGAGAAGACCGGGGAGCTGTTTTTT.

The count of this clonotype is one. This may be a read error, as it is one base from a much larger clone. This rearrangement joins TRBV28 to TRBJ1-2; maybe TRBD1 (6 bases). This CDR3 is built from 15 residues. The germline CDR1 and CDR2 sequences are MDHEN and SYDVKM. CDR3 sequence reads: CVSSLGDIPRYGYTF. The CDR3 DNA reads TGTGTCAGCAGTTTAGGGGACATCCCTAGGTATGGCTACACCTTC.